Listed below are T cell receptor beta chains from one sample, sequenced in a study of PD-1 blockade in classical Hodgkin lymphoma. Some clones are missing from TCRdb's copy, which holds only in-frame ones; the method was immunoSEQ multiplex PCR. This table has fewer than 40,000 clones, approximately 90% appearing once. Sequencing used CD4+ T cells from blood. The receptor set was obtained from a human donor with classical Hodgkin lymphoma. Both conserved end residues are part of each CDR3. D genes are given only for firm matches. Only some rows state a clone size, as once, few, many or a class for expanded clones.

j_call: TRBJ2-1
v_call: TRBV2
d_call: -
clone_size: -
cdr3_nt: TGTGCCAGCAGTGAATGGACAACCAATGAGCAGTTCTTC
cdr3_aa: CASSEWTTNEQFF

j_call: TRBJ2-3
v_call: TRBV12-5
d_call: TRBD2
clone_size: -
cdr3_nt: TGTGCTAGTGGTCTCGGGCTAGCGGGAGGGCCGGATACGCAGTATTTT
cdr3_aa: CASGLGLAGGPDTQYF

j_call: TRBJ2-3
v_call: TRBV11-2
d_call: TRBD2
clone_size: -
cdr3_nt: TGTGCCAGCTCGACTAGCGGGAGGGCCTTGGATACGCAGTATTTT
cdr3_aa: CASSTSGRALDTQYF

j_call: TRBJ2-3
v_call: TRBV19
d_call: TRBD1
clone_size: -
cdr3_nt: TGTGCCAGTAGCCGGAGGCAGGGGGCTGGGACAGATACGCAGTATTTT
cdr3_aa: CASSRRQGAGTDTQYF

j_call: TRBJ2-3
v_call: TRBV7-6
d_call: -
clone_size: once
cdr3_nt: TGTGCCAGCAGCCGCATCACGGGGGCAGGAGGTACAGATACGCAGTATTTT
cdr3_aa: CASSRITGAGGTDTQYF

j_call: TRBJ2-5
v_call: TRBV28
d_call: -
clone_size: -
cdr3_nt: TGTGCCAGCAGTTTCAGCGGCGGTAGGATGGAGACCCAGTACTTC
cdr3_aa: CASSFSGGRMETQYF

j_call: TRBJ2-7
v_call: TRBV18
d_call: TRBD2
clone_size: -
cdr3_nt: TGTGCCAGCTCACCTAACTGGACTAGCACCTACGAGCAGTACTTC
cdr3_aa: CASSPNWTSTYEQYF

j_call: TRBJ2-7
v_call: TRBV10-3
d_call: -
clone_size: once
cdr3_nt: TGTGCCATCAGTGATTTCTACGAGCAGTACTTC
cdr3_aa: CAISDFYEQYF

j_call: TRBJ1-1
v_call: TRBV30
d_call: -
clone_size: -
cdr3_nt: TGTGCCTGGAGTGTGGGGGCGAACACTGAAGCTTTCTTT
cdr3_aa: CAWSVGANTEAFF

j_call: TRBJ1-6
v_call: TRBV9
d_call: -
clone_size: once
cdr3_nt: TGTGCCAGCAGCGTAGGGAACTGGAATTCACCCCTCCACTTT
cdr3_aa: CASSVGNWNSPLHF

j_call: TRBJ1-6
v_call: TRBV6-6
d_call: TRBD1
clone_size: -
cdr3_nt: TGTGCCAGCAGGGGACAGGGGGGGGTGCCCCTCCACTTT
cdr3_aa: CASRGQGGVPLHF

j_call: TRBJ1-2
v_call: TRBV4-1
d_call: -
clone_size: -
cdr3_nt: TGCGCCAGCAGCCAAGCGGCGGTACCAATCTATGGCTACACCTTC
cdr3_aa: CASSQAAVPIYGYTF

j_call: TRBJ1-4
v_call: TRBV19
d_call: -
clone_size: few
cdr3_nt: TGTGCCAGCCAAAGGGCAACTAATGAAAAACTGTTTTTT
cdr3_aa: CASQRATNEKLFF

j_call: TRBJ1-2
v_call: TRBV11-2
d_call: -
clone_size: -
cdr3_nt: TGTGCCAGCAGCTTATTAGGACTTGGGGGGCCGGGGTTTAACTATGGCTACACCTTC
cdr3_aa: CASSLLGLGGPGFNYGYTF

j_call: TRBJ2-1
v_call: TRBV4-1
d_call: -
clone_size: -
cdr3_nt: TGCGCCAGCAGCCAAGAAAACAGGGCGCGGAGGTTCTTC
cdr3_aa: CASSQENRARRFF

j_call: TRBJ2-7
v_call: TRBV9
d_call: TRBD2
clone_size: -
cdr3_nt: TGTGCCAGCAGCCCAGGACTAGCGGAGCCCTACGAGCAGTACTTC
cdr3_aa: CASSPGLAEPYEQYF

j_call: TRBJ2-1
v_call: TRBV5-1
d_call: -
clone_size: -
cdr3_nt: TGCGCCAGCAGCTTCCCTGGCAGGGCCAGCTACAATGAGCAGTTCTTC
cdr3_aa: CASSFPGRASYNEQFF

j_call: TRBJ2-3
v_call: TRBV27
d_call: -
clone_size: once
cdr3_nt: TGTGCCAGCAGTCCCACAGTTCCTAGCACAGATACGCAGTATTTT
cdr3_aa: CASSPTVPSTDTQYF

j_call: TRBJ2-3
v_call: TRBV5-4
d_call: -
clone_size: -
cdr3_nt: TGTGCCAGCAGCTTTTACAGGGGCGGGGGCCCAGATACGCAGTATTTT
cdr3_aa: CASSFYRGGGPDTQYF

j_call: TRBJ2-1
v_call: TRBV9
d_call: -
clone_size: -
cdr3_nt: TGTGCCAGCAGCGTAGGAATTTCCGGCGTCCATGAGCAGTTCTTC
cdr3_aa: CASSVGISGVHEQFF

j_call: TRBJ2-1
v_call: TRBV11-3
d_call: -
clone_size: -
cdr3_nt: TGTGCCAGCAGCTTTTACACGAGCTCCTACAATGAGCAGTTCTTC
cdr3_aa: CASSFYTSSYNEQFF

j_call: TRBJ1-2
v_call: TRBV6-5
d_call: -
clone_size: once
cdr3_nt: -
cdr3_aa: CASYSGQANYGYTF

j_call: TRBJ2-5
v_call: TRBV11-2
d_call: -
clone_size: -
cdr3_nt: TGTGCCAGCAGCCCCGGGTATACGGAGACCCAGTACTTC
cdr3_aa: CASSPGYTETQYF

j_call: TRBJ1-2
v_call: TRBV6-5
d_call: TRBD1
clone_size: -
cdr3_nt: TGTGCCAGCAGTTTAGGACAGGGCGGGGGCTACACCTTC
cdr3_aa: CASSLGQGGGYTF

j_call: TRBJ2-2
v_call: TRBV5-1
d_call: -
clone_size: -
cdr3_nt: TGCGCCAGCAGTACGACAGGCAGCGGGGAGCTGTTTTTT
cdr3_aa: CASSTTGSGELFF

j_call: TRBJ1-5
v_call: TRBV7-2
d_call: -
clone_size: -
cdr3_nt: TGTGCCAGCAGCTTAGTACCCAGCGGTCGAAATCAGCCCCAGCATTTT
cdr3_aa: CASSLVPSGRNQPQHF

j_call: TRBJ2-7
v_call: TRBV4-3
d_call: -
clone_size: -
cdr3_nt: TGCGCCAGCAGCCAAGATTACGGGTCGGGGATGGATGAACAGTACTTC
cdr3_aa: CASSQDYGSGMDEQYF

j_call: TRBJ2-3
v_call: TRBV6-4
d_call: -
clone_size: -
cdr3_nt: TGTGCCAGCAGTGACTCATCGGGGACCACAGATACGCAGTATTTT
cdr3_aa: CASSDSSGTTDTQYF

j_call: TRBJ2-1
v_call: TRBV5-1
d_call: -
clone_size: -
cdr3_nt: TGCGCCAGCAGCTCGACCGGGAACTCTCTCAATGAGCAGTTCTTC
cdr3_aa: CASSSTGNSLNEQFF

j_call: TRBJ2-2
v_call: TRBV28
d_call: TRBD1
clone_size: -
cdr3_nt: TGTGCCAGCAGTCATGACAGGGTCCCCGGGGAGCTGTTTTTT
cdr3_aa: CASSHDRVPGELFF

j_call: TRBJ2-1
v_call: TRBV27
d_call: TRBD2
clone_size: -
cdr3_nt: TGTGCCAGCAGTTTCAACGGGATTGGGCGGGGGGGCCATAGCTCCTACAATGAGCAGTTCTTC
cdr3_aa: CASSFNGIGRGGHSSYNEQFF

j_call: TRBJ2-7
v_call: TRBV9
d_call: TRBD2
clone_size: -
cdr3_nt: TGTGCCAGCAGCGGCGGGACTAGCGGGAGCTACGAGCAGTACTTC
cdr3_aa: CASSGGTSGSYEQYF

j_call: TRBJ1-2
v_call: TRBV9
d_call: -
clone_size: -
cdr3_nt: TGTGCCAGCAACCCCCAGGGGAGACCTTCTAACTATGGCTACACCTTC
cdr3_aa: CASNPQGRPSNYGYTF

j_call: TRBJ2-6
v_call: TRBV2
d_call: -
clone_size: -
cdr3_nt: TGTGCCAGCACCCCTGGGGCCAACGTCCTGACTTTC
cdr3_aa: CASTPGANVLTF

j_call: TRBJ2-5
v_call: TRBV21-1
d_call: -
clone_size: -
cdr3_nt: TGTGCCAGCAGCAATCGGTCCAGCCCCCGAGAGACCCAGTACTTC
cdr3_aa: CASSNRSSPRETQYF

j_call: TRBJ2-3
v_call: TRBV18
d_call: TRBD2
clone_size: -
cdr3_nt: TGTGCCAGCTCGCCTACTAGCGGTAGGGCAGATACGCAGTATTTT
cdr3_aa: CASSPTSGRADTQYF

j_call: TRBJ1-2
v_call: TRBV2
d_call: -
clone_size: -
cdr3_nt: TGTGCCAGCAATCAGGGATATGGCTACACCTTC
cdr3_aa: CASNQGYGYTF

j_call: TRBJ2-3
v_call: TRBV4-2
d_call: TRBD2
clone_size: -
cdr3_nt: TGTGCCAGCAGCCAAGTAGAGTCAGCGGGAGGTGCAGATACGCAGTATTTT
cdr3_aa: CASSQVESAGGADTQYF

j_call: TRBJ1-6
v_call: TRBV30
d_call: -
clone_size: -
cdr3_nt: TGTGCCTGGACCTCTCAGGCTAATTCACCCCTCCACTTT
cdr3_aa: CAWTSQANSPLHF

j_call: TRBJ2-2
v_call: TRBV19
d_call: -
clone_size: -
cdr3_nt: TGTGCCAGTAGCTGGACAGGCCTACTAGGACTATCAGGGGAGCTGTTTTTT
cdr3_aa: CASSWTGLLGLSGELFF

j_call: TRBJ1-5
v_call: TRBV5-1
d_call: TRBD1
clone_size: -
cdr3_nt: TGCGCCAGCAGCTCTTTACCCGGACAGGGAAATCAGCCCCAGCATTTT
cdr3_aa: CASSSLPGQGNQPQHF

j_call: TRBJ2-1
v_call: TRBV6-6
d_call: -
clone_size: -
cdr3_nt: TGTGCCAGCGGTCGCGACAATGAGCAGTTCTTC
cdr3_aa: CASGRDNEQFF

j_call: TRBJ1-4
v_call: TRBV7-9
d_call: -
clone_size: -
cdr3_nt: TGTGCCAGCAGCTTAGACAGACAGTCTAATGAAAAACTGTTTTTT
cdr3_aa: CASSLDRQSNEKLFF

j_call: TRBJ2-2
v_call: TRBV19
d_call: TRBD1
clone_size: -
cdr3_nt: TGTGCCAGTAGTAAGGGGACAGGGGCGAACACCGGGGAGCTGTTTTTT
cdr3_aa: CASSKGTGANTGELFF

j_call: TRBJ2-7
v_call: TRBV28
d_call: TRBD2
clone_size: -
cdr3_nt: TGTGCCAGCAGCCGGAGCGGGACGCGTTTCTACGAGCAGTACTTC
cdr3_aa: CASSRSGTRFYEQYF